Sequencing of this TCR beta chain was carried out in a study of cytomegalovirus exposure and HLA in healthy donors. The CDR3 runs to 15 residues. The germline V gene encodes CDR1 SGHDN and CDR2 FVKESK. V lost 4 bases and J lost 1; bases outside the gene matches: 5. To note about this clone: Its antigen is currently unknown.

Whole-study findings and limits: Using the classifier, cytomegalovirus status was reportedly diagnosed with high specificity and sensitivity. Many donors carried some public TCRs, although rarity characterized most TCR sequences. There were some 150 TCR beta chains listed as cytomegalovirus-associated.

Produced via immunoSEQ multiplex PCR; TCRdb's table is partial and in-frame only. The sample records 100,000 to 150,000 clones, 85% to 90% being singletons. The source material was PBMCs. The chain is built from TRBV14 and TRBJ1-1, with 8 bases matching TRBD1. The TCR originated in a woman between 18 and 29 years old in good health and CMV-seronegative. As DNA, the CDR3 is TGTGCCAGCAGCCTCACCGGGACAGGGAACACTGAAGCTTTCTTT. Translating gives CASSLTGTGNTEAFF.